This entry features one T cell receptor (beta chain) sequence. What it binds is not known. The CDR3 runs to 17 residues. Germline V lookup: CDR1 SNHLY, CDR2 FYNNEI. V was pared by 4 bases and J by 2 bases, with 13 bases of the junction left unmatched. The sample comes from a study of shared clonotypes between healthy human individuals. The study's findings and limits: Non-shared clonotypes had lower generation probabilities than those shared by all four donors. With four donors compared, about 5.2% of naive CD4 clonotypes were shared.

Profiling relied on immunoSEQ multiplex PCR, and the TCRdb table lists in-frame clones only, not all of them. The sample carries millions of clones, less than 95% recorded once. Naive CD8 populations comprised CD45RO-negative cells positively selected for CCR7, excluding terminally differentiated effector memory CD45RA+ cells. This sequence originates from a man between 18 and 29 years old in good health. The chain recombines TRBV2 with TRBJ2-5, with 7 bases that match TRBD2. Material for sequencing was naive CD8+ T cells sorted from blood. CDR3: CASSGIWEGGQQETQYF. The CDR3 DNA reads TGTGCCAGCAGTGGAATATGGGAGGGTGGGCAGCAAGAGACCCAGTACTTC.